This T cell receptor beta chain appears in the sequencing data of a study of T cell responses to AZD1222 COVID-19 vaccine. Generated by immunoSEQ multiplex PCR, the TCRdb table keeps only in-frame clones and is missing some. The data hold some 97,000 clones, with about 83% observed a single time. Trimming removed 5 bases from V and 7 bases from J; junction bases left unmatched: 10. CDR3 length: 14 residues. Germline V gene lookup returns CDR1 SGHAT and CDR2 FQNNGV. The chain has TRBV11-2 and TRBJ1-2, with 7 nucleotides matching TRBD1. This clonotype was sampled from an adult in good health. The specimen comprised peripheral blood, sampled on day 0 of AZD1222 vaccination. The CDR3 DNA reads TGTGCCAGCAGCGTTACAGGGGTACTACTTGGCTACACCTTC. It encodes CASSVTGVLLGYTF. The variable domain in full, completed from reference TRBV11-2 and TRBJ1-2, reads EAGVAQSPRYKIIEKRQSVAFWCNPISGHATLYWYQQILGQGPKLLIQFQNNGVVDDSQLPKDRFSAERLKGVDSTLKIQPAKLEDSAVYLCASSVTGVLLGYTFGSGTRLTVV.